A selection of T cell receptor beta chains follows, all from one sample in a study of T cell changes during pregnancy in multiple sclerosis. Assay: immunoSEQ multiplex PCR; the TCRdb copy retains only in-frame clones and omits some. The data contain roughly 90,000 clones, 90% to 95% of them singletons. This specimen consisted of peripheral blood, obtained in the third trimester of pregnancy. The receptors come from a female donor with multiple sclerosis, enrolled in a pregnancy study. The CDR3 runs from the conserved cysteine through the conserved F or W. The order of the fields is clone size, V gene, D gene, J gene, CDR3 DNA, CDR3 protein. D genes are given only for firm matches. Some rows have no size entry. The others give once, few or many, or a class for an expanded clone.

clone_size: -; v_call: TRBV4-3; d_call: -; j_call: TRBJ2-1; cdr3_nt: TGCGCCAGCAGCCAAGATGTCAGCTCCTACAATGAGCAGTTCTTC; cdr3_aa: CASSQDVSSYNEQFF
clone_size: -; v_call: TRBV29-1; d_call: TRBD1; j_call: TRBJ2-1; cdr3_nt: TGCAGCGTTGGGACAGGGGGCTACAATGAGCAGTTCTTC; cdr3_aa: CSVGTGGYNEQFF
clone_size: -; v_call: TRBV7-9; d_call: -; j_call: TRBJ1-1; cdr3_nt: TGTGCCAGCAGCCCGGGTAGGACTGAAGCTTTCTTT; cdr3_aa: CASSPGRTEAFF
clone_size: few; v_call: TRBV19; d_call: -; j_call: TRBJ2-5; cdr3_nt: TGTGCCAGTAGTATAGTAGGAGACGGAAAGACCCAGTACTTC; cdr3_aa: CASSIVGDGKTQYF
clone_size: -; v_call: TRBV5-1; d_call: TRBD2; j_call: TRBJ2-1; cdr3_nt: TGCGCCAGCAAGGCTCTAGCGGGAAATTACAATGAGCAGTTCTTC; cdr3_aa: CASKALAGNYNEQFF
clone_size: -; v_call: TRBV28; d_call: -; j_call: TRBJ1-1; cdr3_nt: TGTGCCAGCCGGGTCATAGGGAACACTGAAGCTTTCTTT; cdr3_aa: CASRVIGNTEAFF
clone_size: once; v_call: TRBV7-6; d_call: TRBD2; j_call: TRBJ2-7; cdr3_nt: TGTGCCAGCAGCTTAGGGGGACTAGCGGGGGCCTACGAGCAGTACTTC; cdr3_aa: CASSLGGLAGAYEQYF
clone_size: -; v_call: TRBV7-2; d_call: TRBD2; j_call: TRBJ2-7; cdr3_nt: TGTGCCAGCAGCCATACTAGCGGGGCCTCCTACGAGCAGTACTTC; cdr3_aa: CASSHTSGASYEQYF
clone_size: -; v_call: TRBV18; d_call: TRBD2; j_call: TRBJ2-7; cdr3_nt: TGTGCCAGCTCACATCTAGCGGGAGGCGGCGAGCAGTACTTC; cdr3_aa: CASSHLAGGGEQYF
clone_size: -; v_call: TRBV2; d_call: -; j_call: TRBJ2-4; cdr3_nt: TGTGCCAGCAGGGAAATACTAGCCAAAAACATTCAGTACTTC; cdr3_aa: CASREILAKNIQYF
clone_size: -; v_call: TRBV5-1; d_call: -; j_call: TRBJ1-5; cdr3_nt: TGCGCCAGCAGCTTGTCGGGGGTGGGCAATCAGCCCCAGCATTTT; cdr3_aa: CASSLSGVGNQPQHF
clone_size: -; v_call: TRBV14; d_call: -; j_call: TRBJ1-1; cdr3_nt: TGTGCCAGCAGCCAAGTTAGCCGAGACAGGAACACTGAAGCTTTCTTT; cdr3_aa: CASSQVSRDRNTEAFF
clone_size: few; v_call: TRBV30; d_call: -; j_call: TRBJ1-1; cdr3_nt: TGTGCCTGGAGTAGATCAGGGGTGAACACTGAAGCTTTCTTT; cdr3_aa: CAWSRSGVNTEAFF
clone_size: -; v_call: TRBV18; d_call: -; j_call: TRBJ2-2; cdr3_nt: TGTGCCAGCTCTCAAACTGCACGCGGGGAGCTGTTTTTT; cdr3_aa: CASSQTARGELFF
clone_size: -; v_call: TRBV27; d_call: -; j_call: TRBJ1-1; cdr3_nt: TGTGCCACAGCTCTTGCCGGGACACCGAACACTGAAGCTTTCTTT; cdr3_aa: CATALAGTPNTEAFF
clone_size: -; v_call: TRBV7-2; d_call: TRBD2; j_call: TRBJ2-1; cdr3_nt: TGTGCCAGCAGCTTAACTAGCGGGACCCACAATGAGCAGTTCTTC; cdr3_aa: CASSLTSGTHNEQFF
clone_size: -; v_call: TRBV7-8; d_call: TRBD2; j_call: TRBJ2-5; cdr3_nt: TGTGCCAGCAGCCCGCGCGGGGGGGGGCCCCAAGAGACCCAGTACTTC; cdr3_aa: CASSPRGGGPQETQYF
clone_size: -; v_call: TRBV29-1; d_call: -; j_call: TRBJ2-5; cdr3_nt: TGCAGCGTTAGGGGGGGCGAAGAGACCCAGTACTTC; cdr3_aa: CSVRGGEETQYF
clone_size: -; v_call: TRBV5-1; d_call: TRBD1; j_call: TRBJ1-1; cdr3_nt: TGCGCCAGCAATAACAGGGGTAAGGACACTGAAGCTTTCTTT; cdr3_aa: CASNNRGKDTEAFF
clone_size: -; v_call: TRBV7-9; d_call: TRBD1; j_call: TRBJ2-7; cdr3_nt: TGTGCCAGCAGCTTAACTCCCAGGGGGCTCTACGAGCAGTACTTC; cdr3_aa: CASSLTPRGLYEQYF
clone_size: once; v_call: TRBV7-9; d_call: -; j_call: TRBJ1-3; cdr3_nt: TGTGCCAGCAGCCTAAAGGGAGGGGGCTCTGGAAACACCATATATTTT; cdr3_aa: CASSLKGGGSGNTIYF
clone_size: -; v_call: TRBV19; d_call: TRBD1; j_call: TRBJ1-3; cdr3_nt: TGTGCCAGTAGCAAGGACAGGGTGAGCTCTGGAAACACCATATATTTT; cdr3_aa: CASSKDRVSSGNTIYF
clone_size: -; v_call: TRBV6-5; d_call: -; j_call: TRBJ2-7; cdr3_nt: TGTGCCAGCAGTTACGGTACAGGGAACTCCTACGAGCAGTACTTC; cdr3_aa: CASSYGTGNSYEQYF
clone_size: -; v_call: TRBV5-1; d_call: -; j_call: TRBJ2-1; cdr3_nt: TGCGCCAGCAGCGCCGGGACTTCGTCCTACAATGAGCAGTTCTTC; cdr3_aa: CASSAGTSSYNEQFF
clone_size: -; v_call: TRBV15; d_call: -; j_call: TRBJ2-1; cdr3_nt: TGTGCCACCAGCAGAGTTCGCCAGTACAATGAGCAGTTCTTC; cdr3_aa: CATSRVRQYNEQFF
clone_size: few; v_call: TRBV29-1; d_call: TRBD2; j_call: TRBJ2-3; cdr3_nt: TGCAGCGTTGGGGGCGTGGGGACTAGCGGACGCACAGATACGCAGTATTTT; cdr3_aa: CSVGGVGTSGRTDTQYF
clone_size: -; v_call: TRBV28; d_call: -; j_call: TRBJ1-4; cdr3_nt: TGTGCCAGCAGTCTCTCGGAGGGAACTAATGAAAAACTGTTTTTT; cdr3_aa: CASSLSEGTNEKLFF